Only a few counts were recorded for the clone carrying this T cell receptor (beta chain). As yet, its antigen is unknown. Generation of TCR cDNA used 5'RACE template switching (which added a universal primer site and UMIs). In TCRdb, the 5' RACE reads were re-called with MiXCR into one record per CDR3 protein. The sample has about 400,000 distinct CDR3 sequences; over 5% are singletons. The CDR3 is 14 amino acids. Germline assignment: CDR1 SQVTM and CDR2 ANQGSEA. The V and J ends lost 8 bases and 7 bases, in that order; junction bases with no gene match: 12. This sample stems from a study of T cells after yellow fever vaccination. Across the whole study: SMART-Seq v4 Ultra Low Input prepared the low-cell-number fractions.

Notes on the study in general: Re-detected after boosting: most primary clones, 96% of CD4 and less than 90% of CD8.

The specimen was PBMCs, collected 5 days after the yellow fever booster vaccination. The sequence was collected from a man younger than 45 who received the YFV17D yellow fever vaccine. The V call is TRBV29-1, the J call TRBJ2-3, with 10 positions matching TRBD2. In nucleotides, the CDR3 is TGCAGCTCCCAGGGGCTAGCGGGAGTTCATACGCAGTATTTT. It translates to CSSQGLAGVHTQYF.